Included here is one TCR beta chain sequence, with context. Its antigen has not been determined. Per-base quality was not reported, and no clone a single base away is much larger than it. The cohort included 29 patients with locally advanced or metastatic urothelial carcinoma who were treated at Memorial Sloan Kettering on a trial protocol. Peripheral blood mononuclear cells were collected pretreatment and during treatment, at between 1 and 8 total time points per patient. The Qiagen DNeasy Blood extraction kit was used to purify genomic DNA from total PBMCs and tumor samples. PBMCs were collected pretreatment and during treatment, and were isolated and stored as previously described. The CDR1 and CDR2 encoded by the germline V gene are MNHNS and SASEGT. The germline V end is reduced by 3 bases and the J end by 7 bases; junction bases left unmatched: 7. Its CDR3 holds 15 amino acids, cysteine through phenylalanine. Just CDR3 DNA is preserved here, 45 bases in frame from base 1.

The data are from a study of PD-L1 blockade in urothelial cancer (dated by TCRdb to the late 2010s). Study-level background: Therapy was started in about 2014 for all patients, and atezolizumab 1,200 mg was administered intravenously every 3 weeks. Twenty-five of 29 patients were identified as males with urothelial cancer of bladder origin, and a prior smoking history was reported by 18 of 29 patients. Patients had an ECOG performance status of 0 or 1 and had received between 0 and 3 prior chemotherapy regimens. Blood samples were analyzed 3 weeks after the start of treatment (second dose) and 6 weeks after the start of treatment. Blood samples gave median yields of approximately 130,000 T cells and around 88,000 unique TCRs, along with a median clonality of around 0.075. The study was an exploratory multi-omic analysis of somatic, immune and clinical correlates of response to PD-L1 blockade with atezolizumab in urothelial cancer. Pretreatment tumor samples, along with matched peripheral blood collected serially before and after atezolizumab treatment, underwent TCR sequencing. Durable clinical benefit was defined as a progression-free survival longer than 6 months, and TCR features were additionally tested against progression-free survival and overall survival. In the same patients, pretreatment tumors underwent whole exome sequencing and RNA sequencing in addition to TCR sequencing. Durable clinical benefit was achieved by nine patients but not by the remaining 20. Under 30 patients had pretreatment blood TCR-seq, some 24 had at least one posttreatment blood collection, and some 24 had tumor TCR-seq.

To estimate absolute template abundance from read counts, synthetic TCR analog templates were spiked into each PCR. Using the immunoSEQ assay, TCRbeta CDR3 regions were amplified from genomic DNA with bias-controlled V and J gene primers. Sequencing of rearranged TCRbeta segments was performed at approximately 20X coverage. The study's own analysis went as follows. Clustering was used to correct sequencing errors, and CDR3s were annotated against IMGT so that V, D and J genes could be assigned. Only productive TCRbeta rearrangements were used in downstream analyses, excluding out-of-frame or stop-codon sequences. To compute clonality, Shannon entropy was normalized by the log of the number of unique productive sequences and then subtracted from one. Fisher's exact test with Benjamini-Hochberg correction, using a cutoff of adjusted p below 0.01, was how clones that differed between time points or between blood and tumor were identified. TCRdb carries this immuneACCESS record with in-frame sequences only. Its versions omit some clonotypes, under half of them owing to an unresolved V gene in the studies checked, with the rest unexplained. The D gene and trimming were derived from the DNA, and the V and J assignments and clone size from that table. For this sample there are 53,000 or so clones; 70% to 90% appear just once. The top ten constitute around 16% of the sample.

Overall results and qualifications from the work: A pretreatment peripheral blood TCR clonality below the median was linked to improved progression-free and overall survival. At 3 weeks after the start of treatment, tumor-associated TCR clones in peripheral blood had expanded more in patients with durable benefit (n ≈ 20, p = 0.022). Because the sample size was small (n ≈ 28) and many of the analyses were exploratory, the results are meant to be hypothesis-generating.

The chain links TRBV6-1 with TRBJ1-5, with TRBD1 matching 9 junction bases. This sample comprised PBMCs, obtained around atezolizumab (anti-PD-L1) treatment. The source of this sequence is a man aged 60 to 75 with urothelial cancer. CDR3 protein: CASSDVTGGYQPQHF. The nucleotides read TGTGCCAGCAGTGACGTGACAGGGGGATACCAGCCCCAGCATTTT.